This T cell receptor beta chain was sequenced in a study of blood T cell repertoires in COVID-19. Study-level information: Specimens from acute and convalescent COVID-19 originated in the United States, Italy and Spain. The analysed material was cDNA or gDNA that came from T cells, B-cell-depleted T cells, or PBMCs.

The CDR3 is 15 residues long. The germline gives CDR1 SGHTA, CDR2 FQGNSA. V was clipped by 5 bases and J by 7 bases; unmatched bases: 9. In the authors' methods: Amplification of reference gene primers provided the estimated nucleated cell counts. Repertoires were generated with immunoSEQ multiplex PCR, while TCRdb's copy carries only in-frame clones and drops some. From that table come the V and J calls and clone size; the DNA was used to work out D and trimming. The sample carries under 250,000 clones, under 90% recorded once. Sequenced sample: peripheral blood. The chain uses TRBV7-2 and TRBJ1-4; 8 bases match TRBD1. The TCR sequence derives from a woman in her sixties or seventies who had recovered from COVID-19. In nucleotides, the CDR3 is TGTGCCAGCAGCCAGGGGGCCGGGCGCGGTGAAAAACTGTTTTTT. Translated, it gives CASSQGAGRGEKLFF. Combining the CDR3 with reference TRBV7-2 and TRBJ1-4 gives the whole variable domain GAGVSQSPSNKVTEKGKDVELRCDPISGHTALYWYRQSLGQGLEFLIYFQGNSAPDKSGLPSDRFSAERTGGSVSTLTIQRTQQEDSAVYLCASSQGAGRGEKLFFGSGTQLSVL.